The T cell receptor (beta chain) described here comes from a study of T cell repertoires in aging, cancer and after chemotherapy. General observations from the study: Median generation probability rose over the chemotherapy interval in each cancer cohort, suggesting rebound thymic output. Age-matched healthy donors had significantly more diverse, less clonal blood TCR repertoires than untreated cancer patients.

The CDR3 loop spans 14 amino acids. Germline CDR1 is MNHEY and CDR2 is SVGAGI. A mixed TRB-A/B primer pool amplified rearranged TRB by multiplex touch-down PCR. Each CDR3 protein gets one entry after TCRdb re-called the multiplex PCR reads with MiXCR. The sample contains 9,400 or so distinct CDR3 sequences, approximately 40% of which appear only once. As regards this clonotype: Its specificity is unknown. One end of the junction varies from germline; a read error may be responsible.

The template was genomic DNA from peripheral blood, not RNA. V gene TRBV6-5 combines with J gene TRBJ2-7; 10 bases are shared with TRBD1. Sequenced material: blood. This receptor was taken from a human donor in good health. The CDR3 reads CVSSYGTGDYEQYF. In DNA form, the CDR3 reads TGTGTCAGCAGTTACGGGACAGGGGACTACGAGCAGTACTTC.